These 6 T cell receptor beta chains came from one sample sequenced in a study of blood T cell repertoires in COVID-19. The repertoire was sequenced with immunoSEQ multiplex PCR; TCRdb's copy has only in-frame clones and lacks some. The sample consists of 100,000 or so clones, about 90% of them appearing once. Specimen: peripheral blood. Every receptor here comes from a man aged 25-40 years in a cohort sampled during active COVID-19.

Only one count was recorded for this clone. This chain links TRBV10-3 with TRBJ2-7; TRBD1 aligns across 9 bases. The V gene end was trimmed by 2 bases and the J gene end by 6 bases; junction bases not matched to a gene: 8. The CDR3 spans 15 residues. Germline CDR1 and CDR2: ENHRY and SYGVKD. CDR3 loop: CAISEAGTGRGEQYF. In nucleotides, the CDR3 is TGTGCCATCAGTGAGGCTGGGACAGGGCGAGGCGAGCAGTACTTC.

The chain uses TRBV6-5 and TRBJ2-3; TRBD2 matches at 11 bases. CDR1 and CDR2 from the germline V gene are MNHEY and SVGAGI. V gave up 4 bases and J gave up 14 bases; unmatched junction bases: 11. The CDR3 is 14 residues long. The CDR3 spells CASSSLAGGMHTYF. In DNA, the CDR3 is TGTGCCAGCAGTTCCCTAGCGGGGGGTATGCATACGTATTTT.

The CDR3, as DNA: TGTGCCAGCAGTTACTCCGGACGGGGGAACACCGGGGAGCTGTTTTTT. Protein product: CASSYSGRGNTGELFF. The chain is built from TRBV6-6 and TRBJ2-2; D possibly corresponds to TRBD2 (5 bases). Germline CDR1 is MNHNY and CDR2 is SVGAGI (reference sequence). This CDR3 spans 16 amino acids. V lost 0 bases, J lost 1 base, and 9 bases lay in between.

The CDR3 nucleotides are TGTGCCAGCAGCGAGACAGGGGGTTCGCGTGAAAAACTGTTTTTT. It translates to CASSETGGSREKLFF. The chain combines TRBV9 with TRBJ1-4; TRBD1 aligns across 9 bases. Germline V gene data show CDR1 as SGDLS and CDR2 as YYNGEE. CDR3 length: 15 residues. V shed 3 bases and J 7 bases; nucleotides not matched to a gene: 7.

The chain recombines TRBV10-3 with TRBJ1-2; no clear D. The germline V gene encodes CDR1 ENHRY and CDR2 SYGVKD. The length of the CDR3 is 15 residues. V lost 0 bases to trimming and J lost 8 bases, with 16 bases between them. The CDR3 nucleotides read TGTGCCATCAGTGAGTCTAGCGGAACCGGGGAAGGCTACACCTTC. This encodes CAISESSGTGEGYTF.

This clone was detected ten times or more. CDR3 sequence (DNA): TGTGCCATCAGTGTGGGAGGGAGTGTATATGGCTACACCTTC. This sequence encodes CAISVGGSVYGYTF. The V gene is TRBV10-3, the J gene TRBJ1-2; no reliable D call. This CDR3 contains 14 residues. Germline lookup yields CDR1 ENHRY and CDR2 SYGVKD. Trimming removed 4 bases at V and 5 bases at J, with 14 bases between.